Listed here are 10 T cell receptor beta chains from one sample, sequenced in a study of shared clonotypes between healthy human individuals. The method was immunoSEQ multiplex PCR; TCRdb's version includes in-frame clones alone and lacks a portion of them. The top ten hold over 1% of the sample, which has about 1.4 million clones, about 96% seen once. Material: naive CD4+ T cells sorted from blood. This sample's subset: CD45RA+ positively selected. The source of these receptors is a man aged 30 to 45 in good health.

The chain links TRBV9 to TRBJ1-4, with TRBD1 matching 9 bases. V was clipped by 4 bases and J by 5 bases; unmatched bases: 12. CDR1 is SGDLS, CDR2 YYNGEE, per germline. This CDR3 is 17 amino acids long. This CDR3 reads CASSPTGGAYVNEKLFF. DNA of the CDR3: TGTGCCAGCAGCCCAACAGGGGGCGCGTATGTCAATGAAAAACTGTTTTTT.

The genes are TRBV5-1 and TRBJ2-5, with 7 bases that match TRBD2. Germline lookup yields CDR1 SGHRS and CDR2 YFSETQ. The CDR3 loop spans 16 amino acids. The J segment lost 4 bases and the V segment lost 4 bases, leaving 13 bases of the junction unmatched. For the CDR3, the DNA is TGCGCCAGCAGCGCGGGGGACCGGGTTCTTCGAGAGACCCAGTACTTC. It specifies CASSAGDRVLRETQYF.

The gene calls are TRBV7-3 and TRBJ1-2; unclear D gene. This CDR3 spans 12 amino acids. From germline, CDR1 is SGHTA and CDR2 FQGTGA. Trimming cost V 5 bases and J 4 bases, with 8 bases left between them. In DNA form, the CDR3 reads TGTGCCAGCAGCCCGGACCTCTATGGCTACACCTTC. Encoded protein: CASSPDLYGYTF. Full variable domain (rest looked up from reference TRBV7-3 and TRBJ1-2): GAGVSQTPSNKVTEKGKYVELRCDPISGHTALYWYRQSLGQGPEFLIYFQGTGAADDSGLPNDRFFAVRPEGSVSTLKIQRTERGDSAVYLCASSPDLYGYTFGSGTRLTVV.

Points on this clone: The sample contains more than one DNA sequence encoding this CDR3. The rearrangement uses TRBV10-3 and TRBJ2-3, with TRBD1 matching over 8 bases. The CDR3 contains 13 residues. Germline V gene lookup returns CDR1 ENHRY and CDR2 SYGVKD. V gave up 4 bases and J gave up 6 bases; unmatched junction bases: 3. The CDR3 DNA sequence: TGTGCCATCAGTGGCCAGGGGGCGGATACGCAGTATTTT. It encodes CAISGQGADTQYF.

This clone has a single count. This rearrangement joins TRBV13 to TRBJ1-4, with D uncertain. Germline CDR1 is PRHDT and CDR2 is FYEKMQ (reference sequence). Trimming left V 4 bases short and J 8 bases short, with 14 bases between. The CDR3 is 14 residues long. The CDR3 DNA sequence: TGTGCCAGCAGCTACAGTAGCTTGCGGGAAAAACTGTTTTTT. This encodes CASSYSSLREKLFF.

This clone was observed a single time. Other DNA sequences in this specimen translate into the identical CDR3. V gene TRBV15 combines with J gene TRBJ2-2; D unclear. The CDR3 has 14 amino acids. Trimming left V 4 bases short and J 0 bases short, with 6 bases between. Germline V gene lookup returns CDR1 LNHNV and CDR2 YYDKDF (reference sequence). The DNA for the CDR3 is TGTGCCACCAGCACCCGACCGAACACCGGGGAGCTGTTTTTT. Its protein is CATSTRPNTGELFF.

V is TRBV27 and J is TRBJ1-5; D not resolved. The CDR3 sequence is 17 residues long. V lost 3 bases and J 4 bases, leaving 19 bases between the germline ends. The germline V gene has CDR1 MNHEY and CDR2 SMNVEV (reference sequence). The CDR3 DNA is TGTGCCAGCAGTTTTTCCCAAAGAGTAGGGTCGAATCAGCCCCAGCATTTT. Amino acids: CASSFSQRVGSNQPQHF.

Worth noting for this clone: Within the sample, other DNA sequences also encode this same CDR3. V and J are TRBV10-1 and TRBJ1-2; no reliable D call. Trimming took 2 bases from V and 4 from J, leaving 8 bases between them. Germline V lookup: CDR1 WNHNN, CDR2 SYGVQD (reference sequence). The CDR3 has 13 residues. The CDR3, as DNA: TGCGCCAGCAGTGAGGCAGGCGGCTATGGCTACACCTTC. It codes for CASSEAGGYGYTF.

The chain links TRBV4-1 to TRBJ2-3; D remains unclear. CDR1 MGHRA and CDR2 YSYEKL come from the germline V gene. V was pared by 0 bases and J by 1 base, with 8 bases between. CDR3 length: 15 residues. CDR3 residues: CASSQDGRGTDTQYF. The CDR3 nucleotides read TGCGCCAGCAGCCAAGACGGACGTGGCACAGATACGCAGTATTTT.

The CDR3 here is CASSLAGGLVNEQFF. The CDR3 DNA reads as TGTGCCAGCAGCTTAGCAGGGGGACTAGTCAATGAGCAGTTCTTC. This chain connects TRBV7-9 to TRBJ2-1; 8 nucleotides align to TRBD2. J was trimmed by 6 bases and V by 0 bases; bases with no gene match: 4. The CDR3 contains 15 residues. Looked up from germline, CDR1 is SEHNR and CDR2 is FQNEAQ (reference sequence).